This TCR beta chain comes out of a study of blood T cell repertoires in COVID-19. Study context: The United States, Italy and Spain supplied acute and convalescent COVID-19 samples. T cells, B-cell-depleted T cells, or PBMCs supplied cDNA or gDNA.

Original data processing: Using reference gene primer amplification, nucleated cell counts were estimated. Method: immunoSEQ multiplex PCR; TCRdb's copy keeps in-frame clones and lacks some. V and J calls and clone size are those listed in that table; D and trimming were worked out from the DNA. The sample has approximately 470,000 clones, approximately 90% seen once; the top ten hold around 0.7%. The sample consisted of PBMCs or T cells enriched from blood (not recorded which). This TCR was recovered from a young woman who had recovered from COVID-19.

The CDR3 region is CASSYAEDTQYF. In DNA, the CDR3 is TGTGCCAGCAGTTACGCCGAGGATACGCAGTATTTT. The V call is TRBV7-9, the J call TRBJ2-3; no definite D call. From germline, CDR1 is SEHNR and CDR2 FQNEAQ (reference sequence). V was shortened by 6 bases and J by 6 bases, with 10 bases between the two germline ends. This CDR3 has 12 residues.